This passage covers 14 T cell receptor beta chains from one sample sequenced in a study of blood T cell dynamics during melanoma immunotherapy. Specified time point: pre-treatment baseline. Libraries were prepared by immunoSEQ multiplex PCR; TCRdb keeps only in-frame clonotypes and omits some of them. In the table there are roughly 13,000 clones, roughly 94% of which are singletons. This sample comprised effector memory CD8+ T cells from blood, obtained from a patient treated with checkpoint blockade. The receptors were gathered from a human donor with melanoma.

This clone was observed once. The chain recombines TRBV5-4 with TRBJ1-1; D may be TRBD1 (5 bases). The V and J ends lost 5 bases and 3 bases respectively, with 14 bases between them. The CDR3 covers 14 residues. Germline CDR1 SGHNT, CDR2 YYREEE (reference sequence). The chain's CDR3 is CASSSGPGDTEAFF. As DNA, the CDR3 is TGTGCCAGCAGTTCTGGACCGGGGGACACTGAAGCTTTCTTT.

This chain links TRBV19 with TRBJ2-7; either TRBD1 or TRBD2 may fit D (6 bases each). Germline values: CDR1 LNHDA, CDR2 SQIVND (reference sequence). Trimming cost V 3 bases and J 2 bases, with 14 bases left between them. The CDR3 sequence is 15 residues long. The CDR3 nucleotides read TGTGCCAGTAGTATCAAGTGGGGGGCAACCTACGAGCAGTACTTC. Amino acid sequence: CASSIKWGATYEQYF.

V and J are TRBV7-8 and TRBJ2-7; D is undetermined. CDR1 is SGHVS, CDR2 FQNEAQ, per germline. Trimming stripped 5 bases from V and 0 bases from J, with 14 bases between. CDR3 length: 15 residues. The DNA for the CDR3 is TGTGCCAGCAGCCCTCCGCTGGGTTCCTCCTACGAGCAGTACTTC. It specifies CASSPPLGSSYEQYF.

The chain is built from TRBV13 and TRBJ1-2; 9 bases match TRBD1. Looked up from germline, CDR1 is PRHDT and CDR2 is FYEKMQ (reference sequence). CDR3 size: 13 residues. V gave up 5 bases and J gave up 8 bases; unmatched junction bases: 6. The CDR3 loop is CASSPGTGQGYTF. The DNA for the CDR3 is TGTGCCAGCAGCCCTGGGACAGGGCAAGGCTACACCTTC.

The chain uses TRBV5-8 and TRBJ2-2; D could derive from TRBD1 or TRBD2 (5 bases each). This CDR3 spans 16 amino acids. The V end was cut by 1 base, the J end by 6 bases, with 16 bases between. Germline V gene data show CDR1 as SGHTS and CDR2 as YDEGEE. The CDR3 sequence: CASSLWPGVGAGELFF. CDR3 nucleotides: TGTGCCAGCAGCTTGTGGCCGGGCGTGGGGGCCGGGGAGCTGTTTTTT. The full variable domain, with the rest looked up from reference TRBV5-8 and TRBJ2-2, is EAGVTQSPTHLIKTRGQQATLRCSPISGHTSVYWYQQALGLGLQFLLWYDEGEERNRGNFPPRFSGRQFPNYSSELNVNALELEDSALYLCASSLWPGVGAGELFFGEGSRLTVL.

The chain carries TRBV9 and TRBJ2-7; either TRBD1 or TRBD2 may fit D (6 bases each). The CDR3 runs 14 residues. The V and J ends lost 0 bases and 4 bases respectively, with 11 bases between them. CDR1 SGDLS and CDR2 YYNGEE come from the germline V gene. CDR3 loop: CASSVAVGGYEQYF. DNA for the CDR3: TGTGCCAGCAGCGTAGCGGTAGGGGGGTACGAGCAGTACTTC.

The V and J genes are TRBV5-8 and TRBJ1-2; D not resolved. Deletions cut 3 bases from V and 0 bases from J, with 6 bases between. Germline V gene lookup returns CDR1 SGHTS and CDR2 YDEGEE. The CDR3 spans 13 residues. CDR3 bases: TGTGCCAGCAGCTCCGGGCCTAACTATGGCTACACCTTC. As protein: CASSSGPNYGYTF. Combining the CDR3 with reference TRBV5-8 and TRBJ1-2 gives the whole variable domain EAGVTQSPTHLIKTRGQQATLRCSPISGHTSVYWYQQALGLGLQFLLWYDEGEERNRGNFPPRFSGRQFPNYSSELNVNALELEDSALYLCASSSGPNYGYTFGSGTRLTVV.

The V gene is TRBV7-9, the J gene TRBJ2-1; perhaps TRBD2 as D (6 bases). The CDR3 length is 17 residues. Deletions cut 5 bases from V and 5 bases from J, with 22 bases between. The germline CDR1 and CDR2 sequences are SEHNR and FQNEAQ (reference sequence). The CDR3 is CASSPNVGSSNNNEQFF. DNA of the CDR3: TGTGCCAGCAGCCCCAACGTCGGGAGTTCCAATAACAATGAGCAGTTCTTC.

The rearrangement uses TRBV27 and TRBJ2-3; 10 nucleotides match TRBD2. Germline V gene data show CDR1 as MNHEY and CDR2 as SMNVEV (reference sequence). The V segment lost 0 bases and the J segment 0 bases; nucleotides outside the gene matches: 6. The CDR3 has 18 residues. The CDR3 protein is CASSLSSLAGDSTDTQYF. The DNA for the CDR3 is TGTGCCAGCAGTTTATCGAGTCTAGCGGGAGATAGCACAGATACGCAGTATTTT.

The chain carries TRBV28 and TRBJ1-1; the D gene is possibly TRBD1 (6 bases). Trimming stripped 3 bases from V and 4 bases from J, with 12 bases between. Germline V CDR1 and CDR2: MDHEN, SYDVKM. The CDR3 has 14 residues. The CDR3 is CASSFQGRVTEAFF. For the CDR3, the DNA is TGTGCCAGCAGTTTTCAGGGGAGGGTCACTGAAGCTTTCTTT.

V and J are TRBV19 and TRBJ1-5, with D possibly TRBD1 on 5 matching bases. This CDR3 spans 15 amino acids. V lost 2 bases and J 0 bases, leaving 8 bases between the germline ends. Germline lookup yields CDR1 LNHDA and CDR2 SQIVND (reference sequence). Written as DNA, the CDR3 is TGTGCCAGTAGTATAATGGGGCATAGCAATCAGCCCCAGCATTTT. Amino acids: CASSIMGHSNQPQHF.

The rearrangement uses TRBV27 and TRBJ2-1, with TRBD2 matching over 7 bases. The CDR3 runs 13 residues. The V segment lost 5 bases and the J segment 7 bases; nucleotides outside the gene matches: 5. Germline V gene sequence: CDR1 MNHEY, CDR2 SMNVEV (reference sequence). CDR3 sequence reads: CASSLQGGNEQFF. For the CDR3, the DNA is TGTGCCAGCAGTCTGCAGGGAGGGAATGAGCAGTTCTTC.

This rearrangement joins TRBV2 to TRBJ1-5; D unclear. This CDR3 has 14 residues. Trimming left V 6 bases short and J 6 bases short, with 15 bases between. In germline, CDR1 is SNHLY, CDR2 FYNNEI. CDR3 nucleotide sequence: TGTGCCAGCAGCGCCCGGCAGGAGAGTCAGCCCCAGCATTTT. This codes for CASSARQESQPQHF.

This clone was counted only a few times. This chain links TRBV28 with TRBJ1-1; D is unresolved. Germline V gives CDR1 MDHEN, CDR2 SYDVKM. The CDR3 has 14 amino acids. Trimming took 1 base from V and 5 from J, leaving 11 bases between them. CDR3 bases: TGTGCCAGCAGTTTATACGGGGTCGCGACTGAAGCTTTCTTT. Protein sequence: CASSLYGVATEAFF.